This T cell receptor beta chain was observed in a study of CD8 T cells in ankylosing spondylitis. Study findings and constraints: Disease-linked clones were found to be CD8+ and relatively rare in peripheral blood. Significant enrichment of disease-linked clones was reportedly seen in matched ankylosing spondylitis synovial fluid.

At least ten counts were recorded for this clonotype. Its antigen is currently unknown. Scientists made TCR beta libraries using quantitative 5'-RACE with molecular barcodes. A single record per CDR3 protein comes from TCRdb applying MiXCR to the 5' RACE reads. The sample has around 150,000 distinct CDR3 sequences, around 20% seen once. The sample was blood, either unsorted or a sorted T cell fraction (not recorded which). The sequence derives from a male donor with ankylosing spondylitis or in good health (not recorded which).

This chain's CDR3 is CASSGVSGVETQYF. CDR3 bases: TGTGCCAGCAGTGGCGTTAGCGGGGTAGAGACCCAGTACTTC. The chain employs TRBV2 and TRBJ2-5, with 8 bases matching TRBD2. V dropped 4 bases and J dropped 4; count of bases not matched to a gene: 5. The V gene's germline CDR1 is SNHLY and CDR2 FYNNEI. The CDR3 contains 14 residues.